The 11 T cell receptor beta chains below come from one sample, sequenced in a study of T cells in tumors and immune-related adverse events. Only in-frame clones appear in the TCRdb table, and some are missing; sequencing was by immunoSEQ multiplex PCR. The sample contains approximately 2,500 clones, 80% to 90% of which appear only once. The sample was tumor tissue, taken from a patient treated with anti-PD-1 therapy. The receptor set was obtained from a female donor with metastatic renal cell carcinoma.

The chain uses TRBV6-6 and TRBJ1-2; 7 bases line up with TRBD1. The CDR3 extends over 15 amino acids. Germline CDR1 is MNHNY and CDR2 is SVGAGI (reference sequence). The V segment lost 6 bases and the J segment 2 bases; nucleotides outside the gene matches: 9. The CDR3 reads CASRTGTAHNYGYTF. CDR3 sequence (DNA): TGTGCCAGCAGAACCGGGACAGCGCACAACTATGGCTACACCTTC.

The chain employs TRBV5-1 and TRBJ1-1; D unresolved. There are 14 residues in the CDR3. V shed 0 bases and J shed 4 bases, with 10 bases lying between them. CDR1 is SGHRS, CDR2 YFSETQ, per germline. CDR3 in amino acids: CASSLEVQVTEAFF. In DNA, the CDR3 is TGCGCCAGCAGCTTGGAAGTGCAGGTCACTGAAGCTTTCTTT.

This clone was recorded once. J is TRBJ2-7 and V is TRBV11-2; no firm D call. V was trimmed by 1 base and J by 0 bases, leaving 10 bases between them. In germline, CDR1 is SGHAT, CDR2 FQNNGV. The CDR3 runs to 15 residues. The CDR3 here is CASSLVGTSSYEQYF. In DNA form, the CDR3 reads TGTGCCAGCAGCTTAGTGGGAACCAGCTCCTACGAGCAGTACTTC.

The rearrangement uses TRBV29-1 and TRBJ1-2; 10 bases match TRBD1. The CDR3 extends over 14 amino acids. V gave up 3 bases and J gave up 8 bases; unmatched junction bases: 9. Per germline, CDR1 SQVTM and CDR2 ANQGSEA. The CDR3 nucleotides read TGCAGCGTTGAGACGGGACAGGGGATCGGGGGCTACACCTTC. This sequence encodes CSVETGQGIGGYTF.

V and J are TRBV21-1 and TRBJ2-4; the D segment call TRBD1 is taken from the table without a DNA check. TRBV21-1 is reported as a pseudogene. The CDR3 extends over 18 amino acids. The CDR3 DNA is TGTGCCAGCAGCAAAGGATCCGACAGATCGTTAGCCAAAAACATTCAGTACTTC. Its protein product is CASSKGSDRSLAKNIQYF.

CDR3 bases: TGCGCCAGCAGCTCAACCGGGCAGGGCGGCGCCTACGAGCAGTACTTC. This sequence encodes CASSSTGQGGAYEQYF. The chain employs TRBV5-1 and TRBJ2-7, with a weak D call TRBD1 (5 bases). Germline V gives CDR1 SGHRS, CDR2 YFSETQ. The CDR3 is 16 residues long. V lost 3 bases, J lost 2 bases, and 18 bases lay in between.

CDR3 in amino acids: CASRDGYNEQFF. The DNA of the CDR3 is TGTGCAAGTCGCGATGGATACAATGAGCAGTTCTTC. This sequence joins TRBV12-2 and TRBJ2-1. TRBV12-2 is deemed a pseudogene. This CDR3 is built from 12 residues.

V gene TRBV6-1 combines with J gene TRBJ1-1; the match to TRBD1 covers 7 bases. Germline loops: CDR1 MNHNS, CDR2 SASEGT. This CDR3 has 15 amino acids. Trimming at V came to 3 bases and at J to 1 base, leaving 5 bases not matched to a gene. DNA of the CDR3: TGTGCCAGCAGTGATCAAGACAGGGCGAACACTGAAGCTTTCTTT. Translating it yields CASSDQDRANTEAFF.

The rearrangement uses TRBV7-2 and TRBJ2-7, with D perhaps being TRBD1 or TRBD2 (5 bases each). CDR3 size: 16 residues. The germline gives CDR1 SGHTA, CDR2 FQGNSA. With 3 bases removed from V and 2 bases from J, the gap between germline ends came to 17 bases. The CDR3 here is CASSFPGTSSTYEQYF. Here the CDR3 DNA reads TGTGCCAGCAGCTTCCCCGGGACCTCCTCCACCTACGAGCAGTACTTC.

The chain employs TRBV4-3 and TRBJ2-4; 7 nucleotides align to TRBD1. V lost 0 bases, J lost 2 bases, and 4 bases stayed unmatched. CDR3 size: 16 residues. Germline V gene lookup returns CDR1 LGHNA and CDR2 YSLEER. The CDR3 DNA sequence: TGCGCCAGCAGCCAAGAGACAGGGCCCCCCAAAAACATTCAGTACTTC. This translates into CASSQETGPPKNIQYF.

The chain uses TRBV28 and TRBJ2-6, with no clear D. The V and J ends lost 4 bases and 0 bases respectively, with 7 bases between them. From germline, CDR1 is MDHEN and CDR2 SYDVKM. The CDR3 spans 15 residues. The DNA of the CDR3 is TGTGCCAGCAGTTATTTCGGCTCTGGGGCCAACGTCCTGACTTTC. This codes for CASSYFGSGANVLTF.